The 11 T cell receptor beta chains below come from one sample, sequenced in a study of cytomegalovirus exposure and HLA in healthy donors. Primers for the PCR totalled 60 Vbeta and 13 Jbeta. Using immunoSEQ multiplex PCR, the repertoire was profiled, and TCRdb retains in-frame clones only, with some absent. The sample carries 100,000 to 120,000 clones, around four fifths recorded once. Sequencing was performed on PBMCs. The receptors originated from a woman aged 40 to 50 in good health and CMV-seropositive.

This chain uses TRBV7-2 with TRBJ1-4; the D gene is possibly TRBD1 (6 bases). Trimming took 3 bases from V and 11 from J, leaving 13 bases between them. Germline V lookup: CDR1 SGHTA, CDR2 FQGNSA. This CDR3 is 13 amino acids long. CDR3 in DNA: TGTGCCAGCAGCTTCGCCCGGACAGCTAAACTGTTTTTT. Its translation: CASSFARTAKLFF.

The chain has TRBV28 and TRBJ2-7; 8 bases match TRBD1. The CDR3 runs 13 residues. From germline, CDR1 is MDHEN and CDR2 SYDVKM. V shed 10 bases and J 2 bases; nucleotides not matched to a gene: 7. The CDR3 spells CATSGTGPYEQYF. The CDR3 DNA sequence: TGTGCCACCTCCGGGACAGGTCCCTACGAGCAGTACTTC. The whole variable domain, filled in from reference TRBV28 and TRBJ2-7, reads DVKVTQSSRYLVKRTGEKVFLECVQDMDHENMFWYRQDPGLGLRLIYFSYDVKMKEKGDIPEGYSVSREKKERFSLILESASTNQTSMYLCATSGTGPYEQYFGPGTRLTVT.

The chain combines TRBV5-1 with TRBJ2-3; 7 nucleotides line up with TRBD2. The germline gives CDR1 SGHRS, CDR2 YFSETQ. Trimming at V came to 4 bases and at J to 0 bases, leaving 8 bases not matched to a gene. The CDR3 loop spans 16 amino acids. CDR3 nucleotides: TGCGCCAGCAGCGGGGGGGACTTACCTAGCACAGATACGCAGTATTTT. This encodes CASSGGDLPSTDTQYF.

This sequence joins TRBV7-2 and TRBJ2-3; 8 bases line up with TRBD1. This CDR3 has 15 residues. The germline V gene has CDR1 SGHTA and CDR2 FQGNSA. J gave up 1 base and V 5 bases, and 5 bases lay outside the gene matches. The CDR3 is CASSIDRGRTDTQYF. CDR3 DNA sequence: TGTGCCAGCAGCATCGACAGGGGACGCACAGATACGCAGTATTTT.

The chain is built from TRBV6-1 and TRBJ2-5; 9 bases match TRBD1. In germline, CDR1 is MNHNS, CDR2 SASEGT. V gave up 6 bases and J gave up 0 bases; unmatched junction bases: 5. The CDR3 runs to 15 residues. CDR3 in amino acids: CASRRDRAYQETQYF. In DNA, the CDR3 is TGTGCCAGCAGGAGGGACAGGGCTTACCAAGAGACCCAGTACTTC.

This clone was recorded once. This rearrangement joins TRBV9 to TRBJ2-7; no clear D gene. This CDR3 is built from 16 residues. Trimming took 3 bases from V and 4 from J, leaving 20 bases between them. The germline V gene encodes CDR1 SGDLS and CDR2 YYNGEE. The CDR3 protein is CASSGRDGARPYEQYF. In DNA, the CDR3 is TGTGCCAGCAGCGGCAGAGACGGCGCTAGACCGTACGAGCAGTACTTC.

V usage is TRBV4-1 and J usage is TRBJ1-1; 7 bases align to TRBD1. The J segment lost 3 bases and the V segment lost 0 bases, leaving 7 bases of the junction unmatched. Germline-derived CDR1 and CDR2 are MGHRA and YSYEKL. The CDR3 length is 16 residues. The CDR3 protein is CASSQDPGQVDTEAFF. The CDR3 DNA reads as TGCGCCAGCAGCCAAGATCCTGGACAGGTGGACACTGAAGCTTTCTTT.

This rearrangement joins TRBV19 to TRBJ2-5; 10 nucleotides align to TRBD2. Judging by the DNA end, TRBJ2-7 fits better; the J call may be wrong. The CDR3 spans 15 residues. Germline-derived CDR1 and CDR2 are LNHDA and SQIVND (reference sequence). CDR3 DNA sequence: TGTGCCAGTAGCCCAGGACTAGCGGCCTCCTACGAGCAGTACTTC. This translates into CASSPGLAASYEQYF.

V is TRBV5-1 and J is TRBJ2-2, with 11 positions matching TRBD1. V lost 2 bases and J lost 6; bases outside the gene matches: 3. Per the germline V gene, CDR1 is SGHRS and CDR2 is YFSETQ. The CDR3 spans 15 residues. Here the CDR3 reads CASSFGQGASGELFF. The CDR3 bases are TGCGCCAGCAGCTTCGGACAGGGGGCATCCGGGGAGCTGTTTTTT. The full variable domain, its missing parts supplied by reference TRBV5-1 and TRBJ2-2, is KAGVTQTPRYLIKTRGQQVTLSCSPISGHRSVSWYQQTPGQGLQFLFEYFSETQRNKGNFPGRFSGRQFSNSRSEMNVSTLELGDSALYLCASSFGQGASGELFFGEGSRLTVL.

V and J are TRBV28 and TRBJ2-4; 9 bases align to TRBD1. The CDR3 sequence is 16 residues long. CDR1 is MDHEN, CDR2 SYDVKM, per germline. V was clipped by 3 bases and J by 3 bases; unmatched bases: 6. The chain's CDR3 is CASSFPGQGFKNIQYF. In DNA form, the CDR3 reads TGTGCCAGCAGTTTTCCCGGACAGGGGTTCAAAAACATTCAGTACTTC.

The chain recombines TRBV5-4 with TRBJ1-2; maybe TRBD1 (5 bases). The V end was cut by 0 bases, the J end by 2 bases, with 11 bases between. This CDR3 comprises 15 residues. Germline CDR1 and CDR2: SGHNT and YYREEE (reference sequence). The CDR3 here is CASSLARAGNYGYTF. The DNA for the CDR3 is TGTGCCAGCAGCTTGGCCAGGGCAGGGAACTATGGCTACACCTTC.